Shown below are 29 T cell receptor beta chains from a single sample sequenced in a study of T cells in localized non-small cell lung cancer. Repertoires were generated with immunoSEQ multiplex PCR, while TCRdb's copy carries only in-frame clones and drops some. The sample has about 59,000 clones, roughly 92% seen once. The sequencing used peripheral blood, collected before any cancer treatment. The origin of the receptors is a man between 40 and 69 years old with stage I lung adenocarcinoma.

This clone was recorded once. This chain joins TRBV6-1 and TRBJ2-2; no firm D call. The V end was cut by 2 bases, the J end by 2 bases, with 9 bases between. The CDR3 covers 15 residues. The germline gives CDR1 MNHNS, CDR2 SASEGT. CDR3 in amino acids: CASSERAANTGELFF. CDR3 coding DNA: TGTGCCAGCAGTGAAAGGGCAGCTAACACCGGGGAGCTGTTTTTT.

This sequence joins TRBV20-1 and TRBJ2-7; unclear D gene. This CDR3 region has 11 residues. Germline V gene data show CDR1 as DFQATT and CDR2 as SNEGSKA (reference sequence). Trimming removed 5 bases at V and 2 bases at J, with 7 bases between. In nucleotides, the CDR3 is TGCAGTGCTGCCCAAACCTACGAGCAGTACTTC. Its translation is CSAAQTYEQYF.

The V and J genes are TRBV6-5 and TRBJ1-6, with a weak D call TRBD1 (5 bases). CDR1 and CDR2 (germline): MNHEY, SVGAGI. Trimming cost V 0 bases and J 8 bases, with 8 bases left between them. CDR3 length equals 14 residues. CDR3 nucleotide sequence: TGTGCCAGCAGTTACTCTGTGGGGCATTCACCCCTCCACTTT. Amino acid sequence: CASSYSVGHSPLHF.

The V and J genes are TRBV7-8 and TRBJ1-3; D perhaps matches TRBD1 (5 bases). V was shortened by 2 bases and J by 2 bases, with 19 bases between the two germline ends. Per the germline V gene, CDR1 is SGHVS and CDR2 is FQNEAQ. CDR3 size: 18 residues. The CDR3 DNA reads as TGTGCCAGCAGCTTACATATACCCAGGGTAAGGACTGGAAACACCATATATTTT. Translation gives CASSLHIPRVRTGNTIYF.

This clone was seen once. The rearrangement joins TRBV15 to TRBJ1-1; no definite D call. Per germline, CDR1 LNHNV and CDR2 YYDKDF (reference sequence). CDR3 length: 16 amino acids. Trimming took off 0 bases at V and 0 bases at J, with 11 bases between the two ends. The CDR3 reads CATSRDRSSVNTEAFF. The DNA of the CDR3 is TGTGCCACCAGCAGAGATCGATCGTCAGTGAACACTGAAGCTTTCTTT.

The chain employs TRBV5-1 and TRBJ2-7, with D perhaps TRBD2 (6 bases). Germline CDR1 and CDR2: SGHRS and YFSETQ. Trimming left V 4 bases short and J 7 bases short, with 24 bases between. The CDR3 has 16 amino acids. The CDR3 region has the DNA TGCGCCAGCAGCCGGGGTAGCGGATCTGCCGAGGGGGAGCAGTACTTC. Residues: CASSRGSGSAEGEQYF. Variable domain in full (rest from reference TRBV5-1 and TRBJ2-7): KAGVTQTPRYLIKTRGQQVTLSCSPISGHRSVSWYQQTPGQGLQFLFEYFSETQRNKGNFPGRFSGRQFSNSRSEMNVSTLELGDSALYLCASSRGSGSAEGEQYFGPGTRLTVT.

CDR3 bases: TGTGCCAGCAGCTTCGACAATTCCTACGAGCAGTACTTC. Protein: CASSFDNSYEQYF. The V call is TRBV11-2, the J call TRBJ2-7; D call uncertain. This CDR3 is built from 13 residues. V lost 3 bases and J lost 1, with 7 bases in between. Germline V lookup: CDR1 SGHAT, CDR2 FQNNGV.

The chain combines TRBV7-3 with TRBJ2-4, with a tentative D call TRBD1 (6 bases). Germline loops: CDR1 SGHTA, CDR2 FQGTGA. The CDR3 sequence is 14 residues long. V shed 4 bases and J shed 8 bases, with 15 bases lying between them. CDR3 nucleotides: TGTGCCAGCAGCTCTGGACAGACACCGGACATTCAGTACTTC. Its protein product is CASSSGQTPDIQYF. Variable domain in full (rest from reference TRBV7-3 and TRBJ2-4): GAGVSQTPSNKVTEKGKYVELRCDPISGHTALYWYRQSLGQGPEFLIYFQGTGAADDSGLPNDRFFAVRPEGSVSTLKIQRTERGDSAVYLCASSSGQTPDIQYFGAGTRLSVL.

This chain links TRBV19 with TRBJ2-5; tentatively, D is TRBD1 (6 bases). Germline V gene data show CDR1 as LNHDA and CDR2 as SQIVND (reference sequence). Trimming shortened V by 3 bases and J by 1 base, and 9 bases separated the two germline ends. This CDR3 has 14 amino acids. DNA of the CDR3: TGTGCCAGTAGTATTCAGGGGTCCCAAGAGACCCAGTACTTC. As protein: CASSIQGSQETQYF. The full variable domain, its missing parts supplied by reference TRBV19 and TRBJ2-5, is DGGITQSPKYLFRKEGQNVTLSCEQNLNHDAMYWYRQDPGQGLRLIYYSQIVNDFQKGDIAEGYSVSREKKESFPLTVTSAQKNPTAFYLCASSIQGSQETQYFGPGTRLLVL.

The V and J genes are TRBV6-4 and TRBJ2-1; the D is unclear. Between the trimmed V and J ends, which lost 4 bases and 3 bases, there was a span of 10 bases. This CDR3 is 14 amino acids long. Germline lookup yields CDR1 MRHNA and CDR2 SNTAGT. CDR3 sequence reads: CASSAHADYNEQFF. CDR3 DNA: TGTGCCAGCAGTGCCCACGCGGACTACAATGAGCAGTTCTTC.

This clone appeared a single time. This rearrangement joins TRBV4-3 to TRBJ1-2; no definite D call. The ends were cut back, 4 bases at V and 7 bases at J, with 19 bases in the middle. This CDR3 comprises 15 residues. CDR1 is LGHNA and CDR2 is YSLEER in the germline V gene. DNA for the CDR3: TGCGCCAGCAGCCCGGGAGGCGGTCTCAAGAGTGGCTACACCTTC. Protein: CASSPGGGLKSGYTF.

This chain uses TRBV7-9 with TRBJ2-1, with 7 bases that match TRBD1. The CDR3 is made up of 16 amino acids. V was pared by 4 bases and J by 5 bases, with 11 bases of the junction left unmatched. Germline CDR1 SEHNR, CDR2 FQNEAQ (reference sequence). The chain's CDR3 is CASSSTGTELHNEQFF. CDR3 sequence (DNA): TGTGCCAGCAGCTCCACCGGGACAGAGCTACACAATGAGCAGTTCTTC.

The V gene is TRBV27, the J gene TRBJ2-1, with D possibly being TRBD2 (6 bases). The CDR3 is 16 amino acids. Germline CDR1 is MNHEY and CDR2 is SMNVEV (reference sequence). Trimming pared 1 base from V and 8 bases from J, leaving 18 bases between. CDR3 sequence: CASSLLGNSGTDEQFF. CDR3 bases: TGTGCCAGCAGTTTATTAGGGAATAGCGGAACGGATGAGCAGTTCTTC.

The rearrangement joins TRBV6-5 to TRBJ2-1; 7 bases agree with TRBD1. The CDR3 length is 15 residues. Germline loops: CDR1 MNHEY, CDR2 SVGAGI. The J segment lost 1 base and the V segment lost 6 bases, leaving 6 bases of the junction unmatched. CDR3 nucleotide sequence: TGTGCCAGCAGGTCCGGGACAGCATCCTACAATGAGCAGTTCTTC. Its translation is CASRSGTASYNEQFF.

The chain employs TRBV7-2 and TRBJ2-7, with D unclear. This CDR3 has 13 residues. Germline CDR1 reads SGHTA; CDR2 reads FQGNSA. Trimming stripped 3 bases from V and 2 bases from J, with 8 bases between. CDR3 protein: CASSFYGTYEQYF. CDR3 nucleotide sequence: TGTGCCAGCAGCTTTTACGGAACCTACGAGCAGTACTTC. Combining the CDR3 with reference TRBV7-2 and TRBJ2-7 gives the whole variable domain GAGVSQSPSNKVTEKGKDVELRCDPISGHTALYWYRQSLGQGLEFLIYFQGNSAPDKSGLPSDRFSAERTGGSVSTLTIQRTQQEDSAVYLCASSFYGTYEQYFGPGTRLTVT.

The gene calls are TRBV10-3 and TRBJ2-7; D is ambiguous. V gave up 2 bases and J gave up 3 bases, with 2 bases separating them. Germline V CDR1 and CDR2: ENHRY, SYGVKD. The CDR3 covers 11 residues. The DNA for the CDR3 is TGTGCCATCAGTGAGGGCTACGAGCAGTACTTC. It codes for CAISEGYEQYF.

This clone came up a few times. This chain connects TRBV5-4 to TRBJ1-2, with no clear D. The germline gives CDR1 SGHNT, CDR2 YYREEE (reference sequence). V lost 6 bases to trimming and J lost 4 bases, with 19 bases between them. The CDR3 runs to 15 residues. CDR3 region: CASTTDPGGVYGYTF. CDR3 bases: TGTGCCAGCACCACCGACCCGGGTGGCGTCTATGGCTACACCTTC.

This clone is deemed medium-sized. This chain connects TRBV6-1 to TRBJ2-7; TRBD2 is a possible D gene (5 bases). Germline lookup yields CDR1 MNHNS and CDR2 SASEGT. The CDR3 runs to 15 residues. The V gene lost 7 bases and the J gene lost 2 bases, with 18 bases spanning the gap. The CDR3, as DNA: TGTGCCAGCAACCACCATAATGGAGGCACCTACGAGCAGTACTTC. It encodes CASNHHNGGTYEQYF.

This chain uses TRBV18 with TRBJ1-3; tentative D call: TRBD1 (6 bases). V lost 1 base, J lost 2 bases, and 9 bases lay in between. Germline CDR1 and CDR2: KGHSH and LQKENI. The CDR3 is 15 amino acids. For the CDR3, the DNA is TGTGCCAGCTCACCACAAGGGGGTCCTGGAAACACCATATATTTT. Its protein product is CASSPQGGPGNTIYF.

CDR3 region: CASSAGTGNSPLHF. The DNA of the CDR3 is TGTGCCAGCAGTGCCGGGACAGGGAATTCACCCCTCCACTTT. This chain joins TRBV2 and TRBJ1-6; 9 bases line up with TRBD1. CDR1 is SNHLY, CDR2 FYNNEI, per germline. This CDR3 is built from 14 residues. Trimming cost V 4 bases and J 7 bases; bases outside gene matches: 2.

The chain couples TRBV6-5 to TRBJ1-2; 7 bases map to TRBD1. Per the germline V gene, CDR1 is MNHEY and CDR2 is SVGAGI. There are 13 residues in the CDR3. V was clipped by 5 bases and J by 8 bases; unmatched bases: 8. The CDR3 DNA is TGTGCCAGCAGTCCTATGGACAGGTTGGGCTACACCTTC. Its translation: CASSPMDRLGYTF.

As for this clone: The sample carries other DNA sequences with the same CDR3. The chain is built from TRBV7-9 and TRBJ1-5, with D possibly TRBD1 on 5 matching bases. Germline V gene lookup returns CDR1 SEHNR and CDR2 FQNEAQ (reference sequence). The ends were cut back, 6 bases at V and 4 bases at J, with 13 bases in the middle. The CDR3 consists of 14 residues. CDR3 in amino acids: CASSLGGGNQPQHF. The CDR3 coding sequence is TGTGCCAGCAGTTTGGGCGGGGGAAATCAGCCCCAGCATTTT.

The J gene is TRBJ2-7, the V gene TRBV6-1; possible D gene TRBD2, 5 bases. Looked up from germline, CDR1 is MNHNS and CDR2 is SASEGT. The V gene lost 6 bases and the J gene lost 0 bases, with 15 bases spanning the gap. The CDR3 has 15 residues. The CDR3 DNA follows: TGTGCCAGCAGGGCCGGCCCGGGGAGCTCCTACGAGCAGTACTTC. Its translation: CASRAGPGSSYEQYF.

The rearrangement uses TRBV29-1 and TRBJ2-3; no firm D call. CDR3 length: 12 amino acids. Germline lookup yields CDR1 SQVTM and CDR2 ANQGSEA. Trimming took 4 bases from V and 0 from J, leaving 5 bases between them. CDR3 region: CSVVPSTDTQYF. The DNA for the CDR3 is TGCAGCGTTGTCCCCAGCACAGATACGCAGTATTTT.

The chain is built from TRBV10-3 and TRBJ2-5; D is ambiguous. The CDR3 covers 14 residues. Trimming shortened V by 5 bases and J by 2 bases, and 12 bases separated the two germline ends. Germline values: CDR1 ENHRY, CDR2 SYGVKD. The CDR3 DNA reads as TGTGCCATCAGTAGTACAGAAGAACAAGAGACCCAGTACTTC. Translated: CAISSTEEQETQYF.

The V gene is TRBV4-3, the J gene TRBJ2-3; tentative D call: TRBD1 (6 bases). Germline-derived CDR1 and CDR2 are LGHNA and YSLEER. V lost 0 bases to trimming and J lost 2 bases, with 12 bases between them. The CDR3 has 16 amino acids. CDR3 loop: CASSQDPLGATDTQYF. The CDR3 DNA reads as TGCGCCAGCAGCCAAGACCCCTTGGGGGCCACAGATACGCAGTATTTT.

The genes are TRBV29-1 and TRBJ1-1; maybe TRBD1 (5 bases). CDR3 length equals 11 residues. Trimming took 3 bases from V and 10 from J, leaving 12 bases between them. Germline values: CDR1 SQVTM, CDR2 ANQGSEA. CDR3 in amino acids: CSVEGGYGAFF. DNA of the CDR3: TGCAGCGTTGAGGGGGGGTATGGAGCTTTCTTT. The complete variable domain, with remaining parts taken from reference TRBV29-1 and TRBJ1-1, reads SAVISQKPSRDICQRGTSLTIQCQVDSQVTMMFWYRQQPGQSLTLIATANQGSEATYESGFVIDKFPISRPNLTFSTLTVSNMSPEDSSIYLCSVEGGYGAFFGQGTRLTVV.

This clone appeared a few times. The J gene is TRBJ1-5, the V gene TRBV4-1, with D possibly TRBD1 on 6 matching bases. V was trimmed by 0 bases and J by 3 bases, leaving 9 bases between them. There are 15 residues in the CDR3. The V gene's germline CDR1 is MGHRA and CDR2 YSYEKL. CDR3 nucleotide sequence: TGCGCCAGCAGCCAAGATCGGACAGACAATCAGCCCCAGCATTTT. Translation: CASSQDRTDNQPQHF.

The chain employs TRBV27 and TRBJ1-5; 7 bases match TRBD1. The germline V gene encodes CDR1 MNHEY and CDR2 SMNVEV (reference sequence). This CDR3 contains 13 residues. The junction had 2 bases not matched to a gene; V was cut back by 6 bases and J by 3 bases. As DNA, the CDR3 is TGTGCCAGCAGGGGGACAGTCAATCAGCCCCAGCATTTT. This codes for CASRGTVNQPQHF.